The text below deals with one T cell receptor beta chain. This sample was included in a study of monozygotic twins with inflammatory bowel disease. The CDR3 is 13 residues long. CDR1 and CDR2 from the germline V gene are SGHDT and YYEEEE. For each CDR3 protein, TCRdb gives one entry from its re-call of the 5' RACE reads, without DNA. This repertoire comprises around 380,000 distinct CDR3 sequences; its ten largest clones make up approximately 2.3%. V usage is TRBV5-6 and J usage is TRBJ2-3. Sequences were obtained from blood. The clonotype originates from a human donor with ulcerative colitis or Crohn's disease, or a healthy co-twin of an affected twin (not recorded which). The CDR3 sequence: CASSRSGRDTQYF.